One sample yielded the 4 T cell receptor beta chains listed below, sequenced in a study of T cells in Graves' hyperthyroidism and ophthalmopathy. The TCR beta CDR3 regions underwent amplification using RNA transcripts as the source. Carried out on the TCR CDR3, a first-round RT-PCR used the HTBI primer set. MiXCR, run by TCRdb on the multiplex PCR reads, gives a single entry per CDR3 protein. The sample has 600,000 or so distinct CDR3 sequences; roughly 50% are singletons. Sequenced material: peripheral blood or thyroid tissue (not recorded which). These receptors were obtained from a woman aged 18-35 years with Graves' hyperthyroidism.

This clonotype was seen many times. V is TRBV29-1 and J is TRBJ1-2, with a tentative D call TRBD1 (6 bases). Trimming stripped 1 base from V and 9 bases from J, with 18 bases between. CDR3 length: 14 amino acids. Germline V lookup: CDR1 SQVTM, CDR2 ANQGSEA. This chain's CDR3 is CSVEARDRRTSYTF. The CDR3 DNA sequence: TGCAGCGTTGAAGCACGAGACAGGCGAACTAGCTACACCTTC. The variable domain in full, with the rest retrieved from reference TRBV29-1 and TRBJ1-2, is SAVISQKPSRDICQRGTSLTIQCQVDSQVTMMFWYRQQPGQSLTLIATANQGSEATYESGFVIDKFPISRPNLTFSTLTVSNMSPEDSSIYLCSVEARDRRTSYTFGSGTRLTVV.

Remarks on this clonotype: This clone may be a read error of a much larger clone one base away. This chain links TRBV29-1 with TRBJ1-5; tentative D call: TRBD1 (6 bases). Germline V gene lookup returns CDR1 SQVTM and CDR2 ANQGSEA. With 7 bases removed from V and 6 bases from J, the gap between germline ends came to 16 bases. The CDR3 runs to 13 residues. The CDR3 protein is CSAVGGFGQPQHF. CDR3 nucleotide sequence: TGCAGCGCCGTAGGGGGGTTTGGTCAGCCCCAGCATTTT.

This chain joins TRBV5-1 and TRBJ2-7; 9 bases line up with TRBD2. The CDR3 runs to 17 residues. Per germline, CDR1 SGHRS and CDR2 YFSETQ. Unmatched junction bases numbered 8, after V lost 0 bases and J lost 1 base. The CDR3 DNA reads TGCGCCAGCAGCTTGGCCTTACTAGCGGGCCAGTCCTACGAGCAGTACTTC. Its protein product is CASSLALLAGQSYEQYF.

V usage is TRBV7-9 and J usage is TRBJ1-6; no reliable D call. The germline V gene encodes CDR1 SEHNR and CDR2 FQNEAQ (reference sequence). The CDR3 is 14 amino acids. V was clipped by 1 base and J by 5 bases, with 6 bases between them. CDR3 sequence: CASSLDPDNSPLHF. The CDR3 DNA is TGTGCCAGCAGCTTAGACCCCGATAATTCACCCCTCCACTTT.